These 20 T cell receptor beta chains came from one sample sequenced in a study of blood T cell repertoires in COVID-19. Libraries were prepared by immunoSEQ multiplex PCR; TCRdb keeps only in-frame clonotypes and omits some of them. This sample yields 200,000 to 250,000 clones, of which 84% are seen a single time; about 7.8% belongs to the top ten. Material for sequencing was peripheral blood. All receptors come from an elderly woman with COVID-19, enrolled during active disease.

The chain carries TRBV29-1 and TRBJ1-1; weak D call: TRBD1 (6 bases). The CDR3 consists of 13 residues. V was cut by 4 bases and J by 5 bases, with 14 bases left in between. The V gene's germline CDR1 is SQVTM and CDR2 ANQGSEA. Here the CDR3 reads CSVARQAATEAFF. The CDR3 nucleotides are TGCAGCGTTGCGCGACAGGCTGCAACTGAAGCTTTCTTT.

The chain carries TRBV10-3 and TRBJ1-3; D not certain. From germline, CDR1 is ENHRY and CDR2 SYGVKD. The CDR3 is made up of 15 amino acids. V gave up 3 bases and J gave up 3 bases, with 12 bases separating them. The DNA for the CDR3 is TGTGCCATCAGTGAAGCTTTGGAGGTTGGAAACACCATATATTTT. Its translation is CAISEALEVGNTIYF.

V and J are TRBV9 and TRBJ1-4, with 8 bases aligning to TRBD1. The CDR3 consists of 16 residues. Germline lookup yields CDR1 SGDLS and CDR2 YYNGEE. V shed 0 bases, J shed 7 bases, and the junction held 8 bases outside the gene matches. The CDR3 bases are TGTGCCAGCAGCGTAGGCCCTCAGGGGGCTGGTGAAAAACTGTTTTTT. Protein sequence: CASSVGPQGAGEKLFF. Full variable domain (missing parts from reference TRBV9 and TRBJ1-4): DSGVTQTPKHLITATGQRVTLRCSPRSGDLSVYWYQQSLDQGLQFLIQYYNGEERAKGNILERFSAQQFPDLHSELNLSSLELGDSALYFCASSVGPQGAGEKLFFGSGTQLSVL.

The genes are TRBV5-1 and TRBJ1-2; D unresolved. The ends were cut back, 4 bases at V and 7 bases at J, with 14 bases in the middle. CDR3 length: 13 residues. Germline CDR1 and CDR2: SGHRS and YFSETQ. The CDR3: CASSPGGGGGYTF. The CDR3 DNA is TGCGCCAGCAGCCCTGGTGGAGGTGGTGGCTACACCTTC.

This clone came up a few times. The CDR3 loop reads CASSGEMTGRAFF. The CDR3 DNA reads as TGTGCCAGCAGTGGTGAAATGACAGGGCGAGCTTTCTTT. J is TRBJ1-1 and V is TRBV2, with 7 bases matching TRBD1. V lost 4 bases, J lost 10 bases, and 9 bases stayed unmatched. Germline lookup yields CDR1 SNHLY and CDR2 FYNNEI. The CDR3 extends over 13 amino acids.

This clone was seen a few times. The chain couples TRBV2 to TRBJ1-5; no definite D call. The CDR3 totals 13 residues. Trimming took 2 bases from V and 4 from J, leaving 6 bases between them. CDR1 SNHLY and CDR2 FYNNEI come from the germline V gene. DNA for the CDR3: TGTGCCAGCAGTGAATACGGGAATCAGCCCCAGCATTTT. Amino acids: CASSEYGNQPQHF.

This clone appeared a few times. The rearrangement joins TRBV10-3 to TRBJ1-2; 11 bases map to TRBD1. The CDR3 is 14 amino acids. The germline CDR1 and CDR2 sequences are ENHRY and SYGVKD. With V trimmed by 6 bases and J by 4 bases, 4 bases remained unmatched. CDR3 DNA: TGTGCCATCAGCGGTGGACAGGGGGCCTATGGCTACACCTTC. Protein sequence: CAISGGQGAYGYTF.

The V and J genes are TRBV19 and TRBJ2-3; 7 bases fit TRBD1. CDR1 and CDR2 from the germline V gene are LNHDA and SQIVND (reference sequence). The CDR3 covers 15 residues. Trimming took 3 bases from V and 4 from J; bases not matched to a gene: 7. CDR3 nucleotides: TGTGCCAGTAGTATTCAGGACAGGATTGCAGATACGCAGTATTTT. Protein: CASSIQDRIADTQYF. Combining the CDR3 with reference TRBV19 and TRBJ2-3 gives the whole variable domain DGGITQSPKYLFRKEGQNVTLSCEQNLNHDAMYWYRQDPGQGLRLIYYSQIVNDFQKGDIAEGYSVSREKKESFPLTVTSAQKNPTAFYLCASSIQDRIADTQYFGPGTRLTVL.

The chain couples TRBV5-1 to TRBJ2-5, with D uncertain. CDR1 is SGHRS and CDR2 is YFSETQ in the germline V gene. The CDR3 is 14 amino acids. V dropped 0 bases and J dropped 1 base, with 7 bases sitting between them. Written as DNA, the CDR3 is TGCGCCAGCAGCTTGGACGGTACCCAAGAGACCCAGTACTTC. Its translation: CASSLDGTQETQYF.

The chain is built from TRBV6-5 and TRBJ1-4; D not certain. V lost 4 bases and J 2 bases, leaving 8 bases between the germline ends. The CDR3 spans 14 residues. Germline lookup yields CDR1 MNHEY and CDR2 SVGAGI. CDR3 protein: CASSWGATNEKLFF. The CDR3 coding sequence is TGTGCCAGCAGTTGGGGAGCCACTAATGAAAAACTGTTTTTT.

The CDR3 sequence: CASSLGQGRIQPQHF. CDR3 DNA: TGTGCCAGCAGTTTAGGTCAGGGGCGGATTCAGCCCCAGCATTTT. The V and J genes are TRBV27 and TRBJ1-5; D might be TRBD1 (6 bases). The CDR3 spans 15 residues. Germline loops: CDR1 MNHEY, CDR2 SMNVEV (reference sequence). V shed 2 bases and J shed 6 bases, with 14 bases lying between them.

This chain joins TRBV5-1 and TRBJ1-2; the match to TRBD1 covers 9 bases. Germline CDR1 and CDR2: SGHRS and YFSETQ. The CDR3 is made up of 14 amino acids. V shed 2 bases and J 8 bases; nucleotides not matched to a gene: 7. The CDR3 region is CASSFAGTGTGYTF. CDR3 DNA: TGCGCCAGCAGCTTCGCCGGGACAGGGACCGGCTACACCTTC.

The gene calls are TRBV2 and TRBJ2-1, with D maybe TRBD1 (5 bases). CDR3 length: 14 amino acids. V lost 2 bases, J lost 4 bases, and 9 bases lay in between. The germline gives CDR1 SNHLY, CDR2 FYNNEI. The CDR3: CASSELDRYNEQFF. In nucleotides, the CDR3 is TGTGCCAGCAGTGAACTCGACAGATACAATGAGCAGTTCTTC. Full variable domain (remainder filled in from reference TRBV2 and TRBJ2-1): EPEVTQTPSHQVTQMGQEVILRCVPISNHLYFYWYRQILGQKVEFLVSFYNNEISEKSEIFDDQFSVERPDGSNFTLKIRSTKLEDSAMYFCASSELDRYNEQFFGPGTRLTVL.

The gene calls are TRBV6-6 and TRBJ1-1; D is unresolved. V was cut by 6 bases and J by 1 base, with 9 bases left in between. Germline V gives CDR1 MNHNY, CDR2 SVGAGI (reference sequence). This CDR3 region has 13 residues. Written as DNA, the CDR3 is TGTGCCAGCAGGTTCGACAAGAACACTGAAGCTTTCTTT. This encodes CASRFDKNTEAFF.

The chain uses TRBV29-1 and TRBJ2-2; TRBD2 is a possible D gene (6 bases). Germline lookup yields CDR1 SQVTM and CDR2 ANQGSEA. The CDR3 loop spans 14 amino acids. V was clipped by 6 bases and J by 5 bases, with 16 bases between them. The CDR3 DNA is TGCAGCGTCCAGCCGGGGGTCAGGACCGGGGAGCTGTTTTTT. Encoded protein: CSVQPGVRTGELFF.

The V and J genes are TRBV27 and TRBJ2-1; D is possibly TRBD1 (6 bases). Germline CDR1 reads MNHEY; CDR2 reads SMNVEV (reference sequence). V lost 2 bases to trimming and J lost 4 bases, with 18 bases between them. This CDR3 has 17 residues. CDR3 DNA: TGTGCCAGCAGTTTACGTGACCTTCGGACAGTTTACAATGAGCAGTTCTTC. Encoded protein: CASSLRDLRTVYNEQFF.

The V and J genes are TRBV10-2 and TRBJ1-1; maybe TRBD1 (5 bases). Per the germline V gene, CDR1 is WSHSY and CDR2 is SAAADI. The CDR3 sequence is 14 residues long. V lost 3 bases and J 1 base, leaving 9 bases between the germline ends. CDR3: CASSEAGRNTEAFF. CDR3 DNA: TGCGCCAGCAGTGAAGCGGGACGGAACACTGAAGCTTTCTTT.

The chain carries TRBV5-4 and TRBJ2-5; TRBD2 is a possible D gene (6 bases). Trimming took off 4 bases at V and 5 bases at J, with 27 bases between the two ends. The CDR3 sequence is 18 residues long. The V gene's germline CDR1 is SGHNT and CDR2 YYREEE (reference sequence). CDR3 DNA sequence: TGTGCCAGCAGCCGCCTAGAGTGGGGGAGGAGTATATACGAGACCCAGTACTTC. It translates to CASSRLEWGRSIYETQYF.

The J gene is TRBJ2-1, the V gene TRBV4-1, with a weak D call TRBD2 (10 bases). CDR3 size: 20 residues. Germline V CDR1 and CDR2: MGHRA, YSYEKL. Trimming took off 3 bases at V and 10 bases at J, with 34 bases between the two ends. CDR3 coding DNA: TGCGCCAGCAGCCAGAAGGACAGGGGTTTACAAGCGGGAGGGCCGCGGGAGCAGTTCTTC. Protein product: CASSQKDRGLQAGGPREQFF.

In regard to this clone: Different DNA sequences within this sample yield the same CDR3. CDR3: CASSQDRDQPQHF. The CDR3 coding sequence is TGTGCCAGCAGCCAAGATCGGGATCAGCCCCAGCATTTT. The chain joins TRBV3-1 (or the pseudogene TRBV3-2) to TRBJ1-5; D gene ambiguous. Trimming pared 0 bases from V and 5 bases from J, leaving 5 bases between. The germline V gene encodes CDR1 LGHDT and CDR2 YNNKEL (reference sequence). The CDR3 length is 13 residues.